This entry lists 5 T cell receptor beta chains sequenced from one sample in a study of blood T cells in healthy people across ages. A second roughly 7 to 12 cycle PCR used barcoded and J-beta primers. TCRdb reanalysed the 5' RACE reads using MiXCR and keeps one entry per CDR3 protein. This table holds 1.5 million to 2 million distinct CDR3 sequences, approximately 32% found once. Sequencing was performed on blood. These receptors were collected from a woman in her 30s in good health.

V is TRBV7-2 and J is TRBJ2-7; 8 bases are shared with TRBD2. Germline V lookup: CDR1 SGHTA, CDR2 FQGNSA. The V gene end was trimmed by 2 bases and the J gene end by 3 bases; junction bases not matched to a gene: 6. The CDR3 loop spans 15 amino acids. CDR3 region: CASSLMGGGSYEQYF. The CDR3, as DNA: TGTGCCAGCAGCTTAATGGGCGGGGGGAGCTACGAGCAGTACTTC.

In its sample, this clonotype was seen many times. The rearrangement uses TRBV6-2 or TRBV6-3 and TRBJ2-7; a possible D gene is TRBD2 (5 bases). CDR3 length: 14 amino acids. The germline gives CDR1 MNHEY, CDR2 SVGEGT. Trimming pared 7 bases from V and 0 bases from J, leaving 13 bases between. CDR3 DNA: TGTGCCAGCATCCGCGAGCGGACCTCCTACGAGCAGTACTTC. This sequence encodes CASIRERTSYEQYF.

The table lists this clonotype with a few counts. V usage is TRBV4-1 and J usage is TRBJ2-4; TRBD2 might be the D (5 bases). V was shortened by 1 base and J by 6 bases, with 25 bases between the two germline ends. The germline V gene has CDR1 MGHRA and CDR2 YSYEKL. CDR3 size: 19 residues. CDR3 sequence: CASSQVFTRRDGGLNIQYF. In DNA form, the CDR3 reads TGCGCCAGCAGCCAAGTTTTCACTAGAAGAGATGGCGGGCTAAACATTCAGTACTTC.

The rearrangement joins TRBV7-3 to TRBJ2-1, with D maybe TRBD2 (5 bases). Trimming removed 1 base at V and 9 bases at J, with 10 bases between. CDR1 SGHTA and CDR2 FQGTGA come from the germline V gene. This CDR3 has 13 amino acids. CDR3 protein: CASSLSLASEQFF. The CDR3 DNA sequence: TGTGCCAGCAGCTTAAGCCTAGCCTCTGAGCAGTTCTTC.

This chain links TRBV29-1 with TRBJ1-6; D perhaps matches TRBD1 (5 bases). This CDR3 spans 17 amino acids. Germline assignment: CDR1 SQVTM and CDR2 ANQGSEA. With 3 bases removed from V and 1 base from J, the gap between germline ends came to 16 bases. CDR3 residues: CSVELQVRGSYNSPLHF. In DNA, the CDR3 is TGCAGCGTTGAGCTACAGGTTAGAGGATCCTATAATTCACCCCTCCACTTT.